What follows are 20 T cell receptor beta chains derived from one specimen sequenced in a study of T cells in Graves' hyperthyroidism and ophthalmopathy. RNA transcripts served as the template for amplifying TCR beta CDR3 regions. With the HTBI primer set, the TCR CDR3 went through a first round of RT-PCR. One entry per CDR3 protein results from TCRdb running MiXCR on the multiplex PCR reads. The table includes roughly 300,000 distinct CDR3 sequences, approximately 15% detected once. Material: blood. The source of these receptors is a woman aged 25-40 years with Graves' hyperthyroidism.

V gene TRBV7-2 combines with J gene TRBJ1-2; 7 bases line up with TRBD1. Germline V CDR1 and CDR2: SGHTA, FQGNSA. This CDR3 spans 14 amino acids. The V gene end was trimmed by 5 bases and the J gene end by 3 bases; junction bases not matched to a gene: 6. In DNA, the CDR3 is TGTGCCAGCAGCACCCCCGGGACAGACTATGGCTACACCTTC. This encodes CASSTPGTDYGYTF.

This clonotype showed up many times. The genes are TRBV28 and TRBJ1-2, with D tentatively TRBD1 (6 bases). With 5 bases removed from V and 1 base from J, the gap between germline ends came to 14 bases. This CDR3 is 15 amino acids long. CDR1 MDHEN and CDR2 SYDVKM come from the germline V gene. The CDR3 region has the DNA TGTGCCAGCAGTCAAAATAGGGGGAGTAACTATGGCTACACCTTC. Residues: CASSQNRGSNYGYTF.

The rearrangement joins TRBV2 to TRBJ2-2, with TRBD2 matching 11 bases. The germline V gene has CDR1 SNHLY and CDR2 FYNNEI. This CDR3 is 14 amino acids long. Trimming at V came to 7 bases and at J to 8 bases, leaving 6 bases not matched to a gene. The CDR3 region is CASTTSGSAGELFF. In DNA, the CDR3 is TGTGCCAGCACCACTAGCGGGAGTGCTGGGGAGCTGTTTTTT.

This clonotype was recorded many times. The rearrangement uses TRBV28 and TRBJ1-5; D possibly corresponds to TRBD1 (6 bases). Per the germline V gene, CDR1 is MDHEN and CDR2 is SYDVKM. V lost 7 bases, J lost 6 bases, and 19 bases lay in between. The CDR3 spans 15 residues. Written as DNA, the CDR3 is TGTGCCAGCAACCCGGACAGTGGGCTCAGTCAGCCCCAGCATTTT. It yields the protein CASNPDSGLSQPQHF. The whole variable domain, filled in from reference TRBV28 and TRBJ1-5, reads DVKVTQSSRYLVKRTGEKVFLECVQDMDHENMFWYRQDPGLGLRLIYFSYDVKMKEKGDIPEGYSVSREKKERFSLILESASTNQTSMYLCASNPDSGLSQPQHFGDGTRLSIL.

This clonotype appeared many times. The genes are TRBV6-1 and TRBJ2-7, with D tentatively TRBD2 (5 bases). The germline V gene encodes CDR1 MNHNS and CDR2 SASEGT. The CDR3 has 14 amino acids. Trimming pared 4 bases from V and 5 bases from J, leaving 15 bases between. DNA for the CDR3: TGTGCCAGCAGTGTGCCAGGTAGCGCACACGAGCAGTACTTC. Translated, it gives CASSVPGSAHEQYF.

V gene TRBV3-1 combines with J gene TRBJ1-5, with a tentative D call TRBD1 (6 bases). V was cut by 0 bases and J by 8 bases, with 8 bases left in between. Germline values: CDR1 LGHDT, CDR2 YNNKEL (reference sequence). The CDR3 runs to 13 residues. CDR3 in amino acids: CASSQEEGEPQHF. The CDR3 DNA reads as TGTGCCAGCAGCCAAGAGGAGGGGGAGCCCCAGCATTTT.

This clonotype was picked up many times. The chain combines TRBV12-3 or TRBV12-4 with TRBJ2-2, with D unresolved. Trimming left V 3 bases short and J 5 bases short, with 1 base between. This CDR3 region has 11 residues. The CDR3 reads CASSFTGELFF. In DNA, the CDR3 is TGTGCCAGCAGTTTTACCGGGGAGCTGTTTTTT.

This clonotype was seen ten or more times. The chain carries TRBV6-1 and TRBJ1-3; D not resolved. This CDR3 is built from 17 residues. Trimming took 5 bases from V and 0 from J, leaving 17 bases between them. Germline V lookup: CDR1 MNHNS, CDR2 SASEGT. CDR3 DNA sequence: TGTGCCAGCAGTCTCGCTTCTGTACGCCTCTCTGGAAACACCATATATTTT. Translating gives CASSLASVRLSGNTIYF.

This clonotype was observed a few times. V gene TRBV4-1 combines with J gene TRBJ1-5; no clear D. CDR1 and CDR2 (germline): MGHRA, YSYEKL. With 4 bases removed from V and 7 bases from J, the gap between germline ends came to 17 bases. CDR3 length: 15 residues. CDR3 nucleotide sequence: TGCGCCAGCAGCCTGCAGTTTACGGTTGGCCAGCCCCAGCATTTT. Translation: CASSLQFTVGQPQHF.

This clonotype turned up a few times. The rearrangement joins TRBV7-2 to TRBJ2-2, with 9 bases lining up with TRBD1. Germline CDR1 SGHTA, CDR2 FQGNSA. The CDR3 runs to 14 residues. J was trimmed by 5 bases and V by 6 bases; bases with no gene match: 4. CDR3 sequence (DNA): TGTGCCAGCAGTGGGACAGGGTTTACCGGGGAGCTGTTTTTT. Residues: CASSGTGFTGELFF.

The chain carries TRBV12-5 and TRBJ1-5, with 7 bases fitting TRBD1. J lost 6 bases, V lost 1 base, and 21 bases had no gene match. Per germline, CDR1 LGHNT and CDR2 FRNRAP. The CDR3 is 20 amino acids. CDR3 in DNA: TGTGCTAGTGGTTTGGCAGACATCTACAGGGGCGGCCTTATGGGTCAGCCCCAGCATTTT. It is translated as CASGLADIYRGGLMGQPQHF.

This clonotype has more than one count but fewer than ten. This chain uses TRBV9 with TRBJ2-2; 8 bases match TRBD2. Germline values: CDR1 SGDLS, CDR2 YYNGEE. The CDR3 runs 15 residues. Losses at the gene ends were 4 bases for V and 6 bases for J; bases not matched to a gene: 8. The CDR3 protein is CASSPRGREAGELFF. The CDR3 nucleotides read TGTGCCAGCAGCCCCAGAGGGCGGGAGGCCGGGGAGCTGTTTTTT.

The sample holds one count of this clonotype. This could be a read error, since a much larger clone is one nucleotide away. This sequence joins TRBV10-2 and TRBJ2-7; 7 bases are shared with TRBD2. Germline lookup yields CDR1 WSHSY and CDR2 SAAADI. The CDR3 extends over 14 amino acids. As DNA, the CDR3 is TGCGCCAGCAAGGAGGGGCAACGGGGGGACGAGCAGCACTTC. Amino acid sequence: CASKEGQRGDEQHF.

With respect to this clonotype: A single base separates this from a much larger clone, so it may be a read error. The chain joins TRBV9 to TRBJ1-2, with no clear D. The germline gives CDR1 SGDLS, CDR2 YYNGEE. V lost 4 bases and J 2 bases, leaving 3 bases between the germline ends. The CDR3 loop spans 11 amino acids. The DNA of the CDR3 is TGTGCCAGCAGCAACAACTATGGCTACACCTTC. This translates into CASSNNYGYTF. The complete variable domain, with remaining parts taken from reference TRBV9 and TRBJ1-2, reads DSGVTQTPKHLITATGQRVTLRCSPRSGDLSVYWYQQSLDQGLQFLIQYYNGEERAKGNILERFSAQQFPDLHSELNLSSLELGDSALYFCASSNNYGYTFGSGTRLTVV.

The chain employs TRBV10-3 and TRBJ2-5; D gene ambiguous. Germline V lookup: CDR1 ENHRY, CDR2 SYGVKD. This CDR3 has 15 residues. Trimming left V 0 bases short and J 0 bases short, with 8 bases between. CDR3 DNA sequence: TGTGCCATCAGTGAGTCGGGCGATTACCAAGAGACCCAGTACTTC. Translating it yields CAISESGDYQETQYF.

This clonotype was recorded many times. The genes are TRBV27 and TRBJ2-1, with 8 bases lining up with TRBD2. This CDR3 is built from 19 residues. CDR1 is MNHEY, CDR2 SMNVEV, per germline (reference sequence). With 5 bases clipped from V and 1 base from J, the junction kept 16 bases outside the gene matches. The CDR3 region has the DNA TGTGCCAGCAGTATCCCGGGACTAGTGGAGCGGGGGTCCTACAATGAGCAGTTCTTC. Its protein is CASSIPGLVERGSYNEQFF.

The rearrangement joins TRBV11-2 to TRBJ2-1, with D perhaps being TRBD1 or TRBD2 (5 bases each). Trimming took off 5 bases at V and 6 bases at J, with 11 bases between the two ends. This CDR3 comprises 13 residues. Germline-derived CDR1 and CDR2 are SGHAT and FQNNGV. The CDR3 spells CASSHGTSNEQFF. CDR3 coding DNA: TGTGCCAGCAGCCACGGGACCTCCAATGAGCAGTTCTTC. Full variable domain (missing parts from reference TRBV11-2 and TRBJ2-1): EAGVAQSPRYKIIEKRQSVAFWCNPISGHATLYWYQQILGQGPKLLIQFQNNGVVDDSQLPKDRFSAERLKGVDSTLKIQPAKLEDSAVYLCASSHGTSNEQFFGPGTRLTVL.

The sample holds many counts of this clonotype. DNA for the CDR3: TGCAGCGTGATAATCACAGGGGATGGACAGCCCCAGCATTTT. Encoded protein: CSVIITGDGQPQHF. The J gene is TRBJ1-5, the V gene TRBV29-1; 7 nucleotides agree with TRBD1. Unmatched junction bases numbered 12, after V lost 6 bases and J lost 7 bases. Per the germline V gene, CDR1 is SQVTM and CDR2 is ANQGSEA. This CDR3 region has 14 residues.

The genes are TRBV29-1 and TRBJ1-4; D not resolved. The germline V gene encodes CDR1 SQVTM and CDR2 ANQGSEA. Between the trimmed V and J ends, which lost 0 bases and 8 bases, there was a span of 16 bases. This CDR3 comprises 15 residues. Written as DNA, the CDR3 is TGCAGCGTTGAAGATCCCACCACTGATGGAGAAAAACTGTTTTTT. Translation gives CSVEDPTTDGEKLFF. The whole variable domain, filled in from reference TRBV29-1 and TRBJ1-4, reads SAVISQKPSRDICQRGTSLTIQCQVDSQVTMMFWYRQQPGQSLTLIATANQGSEATYESGFVIDKFPISRPNLTFSTLTVSNMSPEDSSIYLCSVEDPTTDGEKLFFGSGTQLSVL.

Worth noting for this clonotype: Given a much more abundant clone one base away, this may be a read error. This chain uses TRBV19 with TRBJ1-1; D is unclear. CDR3 length: 12 residues. Germline CDR1 is LNHDA and CDR2 is SQIVND (reference sequence). The CDR3 sequence is CVSKVGLTEAFF. In nucleotides, the CDR3 is TGTGTCAGTAAGGTCGGGCTTACTGAAGCTTTCTTT.